These T cell receptor beta chains were read from a single sample in a study of T cells in Graves' hyperthyroidism and ophthalmopathy. TCRdb passed the multiplex PCR reads through MiXCR, listing each CDR3 protein once. Of about 410,000 distinct CDR3 sequences in the sample, approximately 14% were seen once. The source material was blood. These receptors were obtained from a woman aged 25 to 39 with Graves' ophthalmopathy. Each CDR3 is given with its conserved first and last residue. Fields, in order: V gene, J gene, CDR3 protein.

TRBV5-1	TRBJ2-3	CASSLEGRATDTQYF
TRBV6-1	TRBJ2-3	CASSGLAARTDTQYF
TRBV12-3/TRBV12-4	TRBJ2-2	CASSLAPGGGPNTGELFF
TRBV2	TRBJ1-2	CASSARQTGYTF
TRBV2	TRBJ2-4	CASSPGGPLAKNIQYF
TRBV28	TRBJ1-6	CASSGSAGPNSPLHF
TRBV20-1	TRBJ2-5	CSASGLAGDTYQETQYF
TRBV19	TRBJ1-6	CASSKWGGSPLHF
TRBV30	TRBJ1-4	CAWSRWTGVEKLFF
TRBV30	TRBJ1-3	CAWSVPGPGNTIYF
TRBV5-5	TRBJ2-5	CASSLGIKETQYF
TRBV7-9	TRBJ2-7	CASSPHYEQYF
TRBV29-1	TRBJ2-5	CSAGGQRETQYF
TRBV6-2/TRBV6-3	TRBJ2-1	CASSYSNEQFF
TRBV20-1	TRBJ1-5	CSARGGQPQHF
TRBV18	TRBJ2-6	CASSPPGVSGANVLTF
TRBV6-2/TRBV6-3	TRBJ2-7	CASTRGDSFSYEQYF
TRBV20-1	TRBJ1-1	CSAREGFSTEAFF
TRBV18	TRBJ2-1	CASSDTSGGYNEQFF
TRBV11-2	TRBJ1-6	CASSVRHGSPLHF
TRBV6-2/TRBV6-3	TRBJ1-6	CASRDSGVSPLHF
TRBV12-3/TRBV12-4	TRBJ1-1	CASSLRSNTEAFF
TRBV6-2/TRBV6-3	TRBJ2-7	CASSFDSDRGNFYEQYF
TRBV30	TRBJ2-3	CAWSVGLAKDTQYF
TRBV6-1	TRBJ1-5	CASSELDRGNQPQHF
TRBV20-1	TRBJ2-7	CSARDGRASSYEQYF
TRBV29-1	TRBJ1-4	CSALGGRNEKLFF
TRBV7-8	TRBJ2-1	CASSLRVNNEQFF
TRBV6-1	TRBJ2-3	CASSEDFWSTDTQYF
TRBV20-1	TRBJ2-2	CSASGFLAGVNTGELFF
TRBV10-1	TRBJ2-5	CASSARRGETQYF
TRBV2	TRBJ1-1	CASSVGQRNTEAFF
TRBV20-1	TRBJ2-5	CSGGAGQSLRTQYF
TRBV7-9	TRBJ2-7	CASSPISYYEQYF
TRBV5-1	TRBJ2-2	CASSPGHRETGELFF
TRBV29-1	TRBJ2-1	CSVRLEVVGEQFF
TRBV12-5	TRBJ2-2	CASGLVLGRGTNTGELFF
TRBV9	TRBJ1-3	CASSGLANTIYF
TRBV6-1	TRBJ1-1	CASSEGVTEAFF
TRBV4-2	TRBJ2-1	CASSPGASDEQFF
TRBV7-2	TRBJ2-7	CASSLASETYEQYF
TRBV5-1	TRBJ2-1	CASSDLRSNEQFF
TRBV3-1	TRBJ1-1	CASKAFSNTEAFF
TRBV19	TRBJ1-6	CASSHGPGRSNSPLHF
TRBV28	TRBJ1-4	CASRGKKLFF
TRBV14	TRBJ2-5	CASSQVWRTSGETQYF
TRBV11-2	TRBJ1-2	CASTKSPGEYNGYTF
TRBV12-3/TRBV12-4	TRBJ2-5	CASSQPRLAFLETQYF
TRBV20-1	TRBJ2-7	CSARDMIAGTYEQYF
TRBV27	TRBJ2-2	CASSLSVVVGNTGELFF
TRBV20-1	TRBJ2-2	CSARDSGGASTGELFF
TRBV3-1	TRBJ1-2	CASTASVLLQSYTF
TRBV2	TRBJ2-1	CASSELRGGRNEQFF